Below, 10 T cell receptor beta chains from the same sample are listed, as sequenced in a study of human T cells and chemical hapten exposure. Time point in this sample: healthy volunteer bleed at 6 weeks. RNA extraction used unfractionated whole blood as the source of total RNA. Via MiXCR, TCRdb re-called the RACE reads, giving one row per CDR3 protein. The top ten clones hold 3% to 4% of a sample with 50,000 to 70,000 distinct CDR3 sequences, around 6.5% of them seen once. Input material: whole blood. These receptors were taken from a female donor in good health. Some clones in this sample may be carry-over from other donors' samples.

For this clonotype: This may come from a read error, since a much larger clone is one base off. This chain connects TRBV27 to TRBJ2-3; D is unresolved. This CDR3 has 14 residues. Germline CDR1 is MNHEY and CDR2 is SMNVEV (reference sequence). CDR3 sequence (DNA): TGTACCAGCAGTTTATCGGGCTGGACAGATACGCAGTATTTT. It yields the protein CTSSLSGWTDTQYF.

Many counts were recorded for this clonotype. The V gene is TRBV5-1, the J gene TRBJ2-7; tentatively, D is TRBD1 or TRBD2 (5 bases each). The CDR3 totals 14 residues. Per germline, CDR1 SGHRS and CDR2 YFSETQ. Deletions cut 0 bases from V and 4 bases from J, with 11 bases between. CDR3 amino acids: CASSLGGAKYEQYF. The DNA of the CDR3 is TGCGCCAGCAGCTTGGGAGGGGCCAAGTACGAGCAGTACTTC.

This clonotype has at least ten counts. The chain joins TRBV15 to TRBJ2-5, with D hard to call. Germline V gene sequence: CDR1 LNHNV, CDR2 YYDKDF (reference sequence). V shed 2 bases and J shed 4 bases, with 11 bases lying between them. This CDR3 is 14 amino acids long. The CDR3 coding sequence is TGTGCCACCAGCAGAAACAGTGAAGGAGAGACCCAGTACTTC. It translates to CATSRNSEGETQYF.

This clonotype was recorded a few times. The chain is built from TRBV2 and TRBJ2-3, with unresolved D. Germline assignment: CDR1 SNHLY and CDR2 FYNNEI. V dropped 8 bases and J dropped 0 bases, with 9 bases sitting between them. CDR3 length equals 13 residues. The CDR3 loop reads CASQLMSTDTQYF. DNA of the CDR3: TGTGCCAGCCAATTGATGAGCACAGATACGCAGTATTTT.

The sample holds many counts of this clonotype. The rearrangement uses TRBV11-2 and TRBJ2-7; maybe TRBD2 (6 bases). The CDR3 totals 14 residues. Trimming took off 8 bases at V and 4 bases at J, with 18 bases between the two ends. Germline assignment: CDR1 SGHAT and CDR2 FQNNGV. DNA for the CDR3: TGTGCCAGCGAGCCGGGGGTTACTTTATACGAGCAGTACTTC. The encoded protein is CASEPGVTLYEQYF.

This clonotype was found many times. The J gene is TRBJ1-1, the V gene TRBV20-1, with D maybe TRBD1 (5 bases). The germline V and J ends were trimmed by 0 bases and 5 bases, with 13 bases remaining between them. CDR3 size: 14 residues. From germline, CDR1 is DFQATT and CDR2 SNEGSKA (reference sequence). Written as DNA, the CDR3 is TGCAGTGCTAGAGATTCGCAGGGTGGAACTGAAGCTTTCTTT. Protein sequence: CSARDSQGGTEAFF.

This clonotype showed up just a few times. The CDR3: CASSLESGQQHEQYF. The CDR3 DNA is TGCGCCAGCAGCTTGGAGTCAGGACAACAGCACGAGCAGTACTTC. The chain uses TRBV5-1 and TRBJ2-7; D is possibly TRBD1 (5 bases). The CDR3 length is 15 residues. Per germline, CDR1 SGHRS and CDR2 YFSETQ. Trimming pared 0 bases from V and 5 bases from J, leaving 15 bases between.

This clonotype was picked up a small number of times. This chain connects TRBV10-3 to TRBJ2-1; D unresolved. V was shortened by 6 bases and J by 8 bases, with 11 bases between the two germline ends. Looked up from germline, CDR1 is ENHRY and CDR2 is SYGVKD. This CDR3 spans 12 amino acids. The DNA for the CDR3 is TGTGCCATCAGGGGTCTACGGGATGAGCAGTTCTTC. As protein: CAIRGLRDEQFF.

This clonotype turned up a few times. This rearrangement joins TRBV27 to TRBJ2-7; no clear D. The CDR3 contains 14 residues. The germline V gene encodes CDR1 MNHEY and CDR2 SMNVEV (reference sequence). V was shortened by 1 base and J by 0 bases, with 7 bases between the two germline ends. CDR3 DNA sequence: TGTGCCAGCAGTTTATGGGGAAGCTCCTACGAGCAGTACTTC. Its translation is CASSLWGSSYEQYF.

The rearrangement uses TRBV6-1 and TRBJ2-3; D is ambiguous. CDR1 is MNHNS and CDR2 is SASEGT in the germline V gene. Trimming pared 7 bases from V and 0 bases from J, leaving 8 bases between. CDR3 length equals 13 residues. The CDR3 coding sequence is TGTGCCAGCAACGAGCCTAGCACAGATACGCAGTATTTT. Translated: CASNEPSTDTQYF.